The rows below give T cell receptor beta chains drawn from one sample of a study of technical replicates of blood from four donors. Only in-frame clones appear in the TCRdb table, and some are missing; sequencing was by immunoSEQ multiplex PCR. The sample includes some 66,000 clones, about 98% of them seen just once. Sequencing was performed on T cells isolated from PBMCs. The receptors originated from a human donor in good health. Both conserved end residues are trimmed from each CDR3. The order of the fields is V gene, J gene, CDR3 protein.

v_call: TRBV29-1; j_call: TRBJ2-1; cdr3_aa: SAGQGFNEQF
v_call: TRBV9; j_call: TRBJ2-2; cdr3_aa: ASSVEMGGSGTGELF
v_call: TRBV5-1; j_call: TRBJ1-6; cdr3_aa: ASSGGPRTGDNSPLH
v_call: TRBV5-6; j_call: TRBJ1-1; cdr3_aa: ASSSGGGTEAF
v_call: TRBV6-1; j_call: TRBJ2-5; cdr3_aa: ASSEFGTGRETQY
v_call: TRBV7-2; j_call: TRBJ2-7; cdr3_aa: ASSDRSYEQY
v_call: TRBV9; j_call: TRBJ2-5; cdr3_aa: ASSVYGETGETQY
v_call: TRBV27; j_call: TRBJ1-2; cdr3_aa: ASRERQPGNYGYT
v_call: TRBV2; j_call: TRBJ2-1; cdr3_aa: ASRRLVSEQF
v_call: TRBV4-1; j_call: TRBJ2-7; cdr3_aa: ASSQAYTTTYEQY
v_call: TRBV28; j_call: TRBJ2-7; cdr3_aa: ASSSLAGYSYEQY
v_call: TRBV27; j_call: TRBJ2-7; cdr3_aa: ASSLSASGTKINEQY
v_call: TRBV30; j_call: TRBJ2-5; cdr3_aa: AWSVLRTSGGNQETQY
v_call: TRBV6-5; j_call: TRBJ1-2; cdr3_aa: ASTIGVGYGYT
v_call: TRBV10-2; j_call: TRBJ2-7; cdr3_aa: ATVTSGYEQY
v_call: TRBV28; j_call: TRBJ2-7; cdr3_aa: ASSPRTSSTYEQY
v_call: TRBV15; j_call: TRBJ2-3; cdr3_aa: ATSPGQITDTQY
v_call: TRBV29-1; j_call: TRBJ1-2; cdr3_aa: SVLPGTASNYGYT
v_call: TRBV10-3; j_call: TRBJ2-1; cdr3_aa: AISESGLAGIGEQF
v_call: TRBV6-6; j_call: TRBJ1-1; cdr3_aa: ATRQLGGSEAF
v_call: TRBV7-8; j_call: TRBJ2-3; cdr3_aa: ASSLALNTRRISTDTQY
v_call: TRBV28; j_call: TRBJ1-4; cdr3_aa: ASSPRTGGGKLF
v_call: TRBV2; j_call: TRBJ2-1; cdr3_aa: ASSHPGQTYNEQF
v_call: TRBV28; j_call: TRBJ1-2; cdr3_aa: ASSPSQGHT
v_call: TRBV5-4; j_call: TRBJ2-7; cdr3_aa: ASSFRLGGSDEQY
v_call: TRBV2; j_call: TRBJ2-7; cdr3_aa: ASGRPTGQGIERAYEQY
v_call: TRBV4-1; j_call: TRBJ2-7; cdr3_aa: ASSQPTTDTEQY
v_call: TRBV5-1; j_call: TRBJ2-7; cdr3_aa: ASSLTGQETYEQY
v_call: TRBV10-3; j_call: TRBJ2-3; cdr3_aa: AIIPKTSGGAESDTQY
v_call: TRBV11-3; j_call: TRBJ2-3; cdr3_aa: ASSLGARADTQY
v_call: TRBV5-6; j_call: TRBJ1-3; cdr3_aa: ASSEGGSGPGWGNTIY
v_call: TRBV6-5; j_call: TRBJ2-3; cdr3_aa: ASSLQAAAADTQY
v_call: TRBV10-3; j_call: TRBJ1-6; cdr3_aa: AIRRQGIDSPLH
v_call: TRBV11-3; j_call: TRBJ2-5; cdr3_aa: ASSFAGKETQY
v_call: TRBV11-2; j_call: TRBJ1-6; cdr3_aa: ASSLEGQLNSPLH
v_call: TRBV20-1; j_call: TRBJ2-1; cdr3_aa: SARVLNEQF
v_call: TRBV19; j_call: TRBJ2-7; cdr3_aa: ASSNGAYEQY
v_call: TRBV5-6; j_call: TRBJ1-5; cdr3_aa: ASSFGNNQPQH
v_call: TRBV5-4; j_call: TRBJ2-1; cdr3_aa: ASSGLSGREDDNEQF
v_call: TRBV28; j_call: TRBJ1-3; cdr3_aa: ASKGGFGNTIY
v_call: TRBV28; j_call: TRBJ1-4; cdr3_aa: ASSFNPSQGMDRKLF
v_call: TRBV9; j_call: TRBJ2-3; cdr3_aa: ASSPSGVTDTQY
v_call: TRBV7-6; j_call: TRBJ1-2; cdr3_aa: ASSPAEYGYT
v_call: TRBV27; j_call: TRBJ2-1; cdr3_aa: ASSLRGQGGVL
v_call: TRBV27; j_call: TRBJ1-2; cdr3_aa: ASSSGQRQYGYT
v_call: TRBV6-4; j_call: TRBJ2-1; cdr3_aa: ASSSWTSGDNEQF
v_call: TRBV25-1; j_call: TRBJ2-5; cdr3_aa: ASRTGTGETQY
v_call: TRBV30; j_call: TRBJ2-3; cdr3_aa: AWNPLQGSLTDTQY